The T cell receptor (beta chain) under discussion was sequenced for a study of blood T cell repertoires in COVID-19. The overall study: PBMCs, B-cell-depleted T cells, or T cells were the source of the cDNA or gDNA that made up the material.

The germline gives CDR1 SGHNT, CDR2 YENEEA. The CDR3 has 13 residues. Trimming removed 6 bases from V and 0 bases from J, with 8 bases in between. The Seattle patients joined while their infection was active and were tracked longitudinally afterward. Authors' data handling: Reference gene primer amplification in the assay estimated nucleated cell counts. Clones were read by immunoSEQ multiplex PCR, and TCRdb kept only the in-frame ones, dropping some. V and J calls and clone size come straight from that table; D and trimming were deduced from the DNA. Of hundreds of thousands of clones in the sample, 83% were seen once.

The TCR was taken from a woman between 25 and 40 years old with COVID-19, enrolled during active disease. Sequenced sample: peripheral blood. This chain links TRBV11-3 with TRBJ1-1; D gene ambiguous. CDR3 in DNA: TGTGCCAGCAGTCCTTCCCTGAACACTGAAGCTTTCTTT. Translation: CASSPSLNTEAFF. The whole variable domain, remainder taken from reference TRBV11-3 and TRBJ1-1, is EAGVVQSPRYKIIEKKQPVAFWCNPISGHNTLYWYLQNLGQGPELLIRYENEEAVDDSQLPKDRFSAERLKGVDSTLKIQPAELGDSAVYLCASSPSLNTEAFFGQGTRLTVV.